This T cell receptor beta chain was recorded in a study of blood T cells in healthy people across ages. The J segment lost 8 bases and the V segment lost 10 bases, leaving 7 bases of the junction unmatched. The CDR3 length is 13 residues. From germline, CDR1 is MNHEY and CDR2 SVGAGI. This clonotype occurred a few times. Sample-barcoded 5' priming and a J-beta primer mix drove a second PCR of roughly 6 to 12 cycles. A template-switch adaptor containing 12 random nucleotides labeled each cDNA molecule. Researchers report that each sample yielded at least 3 million CDR3-containing paired-end reads. Each CDR3 protein is one row after TCRdb ran MiXCR on the 5' RACE reads. The data hold under 950,000 distinct CDR3 sequences, with 22% observed a single time.

This receptor was taken from a man between 65 and 85 years old in good health. The sample comprised blood. V usage is TRBV6-5 and J usage is TRBJ1-4; 10 bases are a match to TRBD1. The DNA of the CDR3 is TGTGCCACCACCCGGGACAGGGGAGAAAAACTGTTTTTT. The encoded protein is CATTRDRGEKLFF.